This TCR beta chain appears in the sequencing data of a study of graft-versus-host responses after intestinal transplantation. Details on this clone: Its matching antigen is unknown.

Germline lookup yields CDR1 SGHRS and CDR2 YFSETQ. J gave up 3 bases and V 4 bases, and 4 bases lay outside the gene matches. The CDR3 covers 16 residues. Assay used: immunoSEQ multiplex PCR; TCRdb lists only in-frame clones, some missing. This sample yields about 10,000 clones, of which about 91% are seen a single time; about 5.1% belongs to the top ten. General study findings and limits: When patients had graft-donor T cell macrochimerism, their allografts held high graft-versus-host to host-versus-graft clonal ratios.

The genes are TRBV5-1 and TRBJ2-1; TRBD2 aligns across 13 bases. The clonotype was recovered from a human patient who received an intestinal transplant, so some T cells may come from the graft donor. The sequences come from PBMCs, collected around 74 days after transplant. CDR3 DNA sequence: TGCGCCAGCAGCCGGACTAGCGGGAGATACTACAATGAGCAGTTCTTC. It specifies CASSRTSGRYYNEQFF.